In its sample, the clone carrying this TCR beta chain was seen a few times. This record comes from a study of kidney transplant recipient with SARS-CoV-2 infection. TCRdb reanalysed the reads using MiXCR and keeps one entry per CDR3 protein. The table has under 300,000 distinct CDR3 sequences, less than 35% seen once. V dropped 3 bases and J dropped 8 bases, with 11 bases sitting between them. This CDR3 comprises 13 residues. Germline V CDR1 and CDR2: SGHTA, FQGNSA. The V gene is TRBV7-2, the J gene TRBJ2-1; D gene uncertain. Sequenced material: a blood sample, taken at baseline and between days 110 and 120 from a kidney transplant recipient. This sequence was found in a male patient in his thirties who had COVID-19 and was a kidney transplant recipient. Some T cells may have come from the graft donor. DNA for the CDR3: TGTGCCAGCAGCTTTAATAAGGGCGATGAGCAGTTCTTC. Translated: CASSFNKGDEQFF.